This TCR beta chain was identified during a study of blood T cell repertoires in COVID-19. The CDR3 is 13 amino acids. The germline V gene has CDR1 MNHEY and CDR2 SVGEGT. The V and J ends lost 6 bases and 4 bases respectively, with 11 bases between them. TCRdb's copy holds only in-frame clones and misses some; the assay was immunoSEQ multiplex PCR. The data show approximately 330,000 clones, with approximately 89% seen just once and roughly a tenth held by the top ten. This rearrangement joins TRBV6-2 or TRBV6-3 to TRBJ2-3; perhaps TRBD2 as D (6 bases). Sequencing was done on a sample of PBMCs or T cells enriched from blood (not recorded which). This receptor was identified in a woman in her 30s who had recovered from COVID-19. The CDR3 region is CASSLSSADTQYF. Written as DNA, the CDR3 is TGTGCCAGCAGCCTTTCTAGCGCAGATACGCAGTATTTT.